These 5 T cell receptor beta chains were sequenced from one sample in a study of cytomegalovirus exposure and HLA in healthy donors. The PCR employed 60 Vbeta primers together with 13 Jbeta primers. The repertoire was sequenced with immunoSEQ multiplex PCR; TCRdb's copy has only in-frame clones and lacks some. The table includes 120,000 to 150,000 clones, 78% detected once. The specimen was PBMCs. The receptors derive from a male donor in good health and CMV-seronegative.

V usage is TRBV7-9 and J usage is TRBJ1-5; 8 bases agree with TRBD1. J lost 5 bases, V lost 7 bases, and 4 bases had no gene match. This CDR3 spans 13 amino acids. Looked up from germline, CDR1 is SEHNR and CDR2 is FQNEAQ (reference sequence). The CDR3 here is CASTSDRDQPQHF. The CDR3, as DNA: TGTGCCAGCACCTCGGACAGGGATCAGCCCCAGCATTTT. Full variable domain (remainder filled in from reference TRBV7-9 and TRBJ1-5): DTGVSQNPRHKITKRGQNVTFRCDPISEHNRLYWYRQTLGQGPEFLTYFQNEAQLEKSRLLSDRFSAERPKGSFSTLEIQRTEQGDSAMYLCASTSDRDQPQHFGDGTRLSIL.

This chain uses TRBV20-1 with TRBJ2-4; D perhaps matches TRBD1 (5 bases). Germline lookup yields CDR1 DFQATT and CDR2 SNEGSKA (reference sequence). The CDR3 covers 11 residues. CDR3 DNA: TGCACCGGAGTGCAGGGAAACATTCAGTACTTC. The encoded protein is CTGVQGNIQYF.

The chain recombines TRBV18 with TRBJ2-2, with a weak D call TRBD1 (5 bases). There are 14 residues in the CDR3. Trimming took 4 bases from V and 2 from J, leaving 8 bases between them. Germline lookup yields CDR1 KGHSH and CDR2 LQKENI. Here the CDR3 reads CASSQGQNTGELFF. Here the CDR3 DNA reads TGTGCCAGCTCACAAGGACAAAACACCGGGGAGCTGTTTTTT.

The chain links TRBV9 to TRBJ1-2; D gene unclear. In germline, CDR1 is SGDLS, CDR2 YYNGEE. The CDR3 extends over 14 amino acids. V was shortened by 0 bases and J by 6 bases, with 12 bases between the two germline ends. CDR3 loop: CASSVAWSQDGYTF. CDR3 sequence (DNA): TGTGCCAGCAGCGTAGCTTGGTCTCAGGATGGCTACACCTTC.

This clone has only a few counts. The chain recombines TRBV5-4 with TRBJ1-3; D possibly corresponds to TRBD1 (5 bases). CDR1 SGHNT and CDR2 YYREEE come from the germline V gene (reference sequence). This CDR3 contains 12 residues. The ends were cut back, 0 bases at V and 9 bases at J, with 7 bases in the middle. The CDR3 DNA reads as TGTGCCAGCAGCTTGGCGGGGGGCACCATATATTTT. Translation gives CASSLAGGTIYF.